This TCR beta chain was captured in a study of cytomegalovirus exposure and HLA in healthy donors. Study details: Early released data comprised 80 million to 90 million unique TCRs from HLA-typed donors. Notes on the study in general: Later analysis identified a missense DCLRE1C variant that was linked to TCR beta V- and J-gene trimming.

Healthy individuals who donated bone marrow served as the donors. The CDR3 covers 17 residues. Looked up from germline, CDR1 is ENHRY and CDR2 is SYGVKD. Germline trimming cut 2 bases from V and 2 bases from J; bases unmatched to any gene: 7. In the case of this clone: Its antigen is not known.

A multiplex PCR was run with 60 Vbeta primers and 13 Jbeta primers. This table comes from immunoSEQ multiplex PCR, and its TCRdb copy is limited to in-frame clones, with some not included. The table lists some 160,000 clones, over 60% of them singletons, with about 2% in the top ten. V gene TRBV10-3 combines with J gene TRBJ2-5, with TRBD2 matching over 11 bases. The sequence came from a woman in her forties in good health and CMV-seronegative. Source material: PBMCs. Written as DNA, the CDR3 is TGTGCCATCAGTGAGCCGGGGATAGCGGGGGGGCAAGAGACCCAGTACTTC. Protein product: CAISEPGIAGGQETQYF.